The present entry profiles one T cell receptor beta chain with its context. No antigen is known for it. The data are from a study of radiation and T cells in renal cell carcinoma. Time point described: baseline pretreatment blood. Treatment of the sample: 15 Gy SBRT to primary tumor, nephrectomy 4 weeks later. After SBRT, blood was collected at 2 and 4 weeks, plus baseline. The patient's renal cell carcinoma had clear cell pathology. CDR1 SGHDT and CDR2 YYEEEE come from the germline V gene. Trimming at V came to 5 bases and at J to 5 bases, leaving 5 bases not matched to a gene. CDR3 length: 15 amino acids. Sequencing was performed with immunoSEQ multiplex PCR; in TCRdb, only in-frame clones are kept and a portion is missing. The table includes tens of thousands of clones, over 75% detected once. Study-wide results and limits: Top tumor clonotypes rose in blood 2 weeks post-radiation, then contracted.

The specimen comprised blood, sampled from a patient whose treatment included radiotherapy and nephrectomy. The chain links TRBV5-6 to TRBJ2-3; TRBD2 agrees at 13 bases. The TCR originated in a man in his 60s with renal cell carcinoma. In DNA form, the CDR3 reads TGTGCCAGCAGACTAGCGGGAGGGCCGAGAGATACGCAGTATTTT. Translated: CASRLAGGPRDTQYF.